Here is one TCR beta chain with its context. A junction boundary mismatches the germline segment, possibly from a read error. Multiple V-beta primers and a C-beta primer amplified TCRB from RNA. TCRdb called the multiplex PCR reads again in MiXCR, with one record for every CDR3 protein. The repertoire has approximately 30,000 distinct CDR3 sequences, 50% to 75% of them found once; the top ten carry roughly a third. The sample comes from a study of tumor-infiltrating lymphocytes in glioblastoma multiforme. CDR3 size: 14 residues. Germline V gene lookup returns CDR1 SGHAT and CDR2 FQNNGV. The chain joins TRBV11-2 to TRBJ2-3; D is ambiguous. The sequence was obtained from a male donor with glioblastoma. Material for sequencing was brain tumor tissue. This chain's CDR3 is CASSFGPTTDTQYF. CDR3 in DNA: TGTGCCAGCAGTTTTGGCCCTACCACAGACACGCAGTATTTT.